This entry describes one T cell receptor beta chain. Its specificity is not known. The sample originates from a study of T cell responses to AZD1222 COVID-19 vaccine. The method was immunoSEQ multiplex PCR; TCRdb's version includes in-frame clones alone and lacks a portion of them. The profile shows around 120,000 clones, about 92% of them singletons. CDR1 and CDR2 from the germline V gene are KGHSH and LQKENI. The germline V and J ends were trimmed by 6 bases and 2 bases, with 15 bases remaining between them. There are 15 residues in the CDR3. Study-level results: Clonal diversity was possibly underestimated, and the donors were mostly white British, with more females.

The specimen was peripheral blood, collected on day 0 of AZD1222 vaccination. The V and J genes are TRBV18 and TRBJ2-3; possibly TRBD2 for D (5 bases). This receptor was obtained from an adult in good health. The CDR3 DNA reads TGTGCCAGCTCCCTCGAGAGGGCCACCACAGATACGCAGTATTTT. Amino acids: CASSLERATTDTQYF.